This T cell receptor beta chain is drawn from a study of Graves' ophthalmopathy and Graves' hyperthyroidism (dated by TCRdb to the late 2010s). For context, the study as a whole: Hyperthyroidism was considered stable if no progression to ophthalmopathy occurred within 18 months of follow-up. To tell Graves' ophthalmopathy apart from Graves' hyperthyroidism, and to predict which patients would progress to ophthalmopathy, the study relied on TCR beta repertoire signatures. In total, around 140 blood samples were TCR-sequenced: around 42 ophthalmopathy, roughly 80 hyperthyroidism and about 17 hyperthyroidism-to-ophthalmopathy patients. Following sampling, methimazole starting at 30 mg daily was administered to hyperthyroidism patients, and high-dose intravenous methylprednisolone was administered to ophthalmopathy patients. T-cell repertoires of thyroid tissue and blood were compared in about six hyperthyroidism patients. An independent validation cohort comprised 18 hyperthyroidism patients and 15 to 17 patients who later progressed from hyperthyroidism to ophthalmopathy. To explore V-J signatures distinguishing ophthalmopathy from hyperthyroidism, a discovery set of about a hundred patients (roughly 45 ophthalmopathy, 57 stable hyperthyroidism) was enrolled. Overall study outcomes, separate from this receptor: Sample size was not predetermined statistically, and investigators were not blinded to group allocation. Among expanded thyroid clonotypes with frequency above 0.001, most also showed up in blood, which suggests that blood repertoires may reflect the thyroid immune response. In cross-validation, the 13-signature model distinguished ophthalmopathy from stable hyperthyroidism with 87.88% sensitivity and roughly 84% specificity, while in the test set the corresponding values were around 79% and 71%. In validation, the model predicted ophthalmopathy progression with roughly 68% sensitivity and around 72% specificity; around twelve predicted patients were CT-confirmed with GO in a median of approximately 6.5 months.

With respect to this clonotype: Its antigen target is currently unknown. Base qualities were left out, and no much larger clone turns up one base away.

The CDR1 and CDR2 encoded by the germline V gene are SQVTM and ANQGSEA. Counted from cysteine to phenylalanine, this CDR3 has 12 amino acids. The DNA shown is the 36-base CDR3, in frame from base 1. A distance of 16 bases separates the germline ends of V and J, which lose 7 bases and 9 bases respectively. For repertoire sequencing, the TCR beta CDR3 regions were amplified from RNA transcripts. HTBI primers and the Qiagen OneStep RT-PCR kit were used in a first-round RT-PCR, which was followed by a second-round multiplex PCR, size selection and purification. Libraries were sequenced paired-end with 100 bp reads on an Illumina HiSeq2000. As for how the authors treated the data: Reads were processed with SOAPnuke, discarding reads with adapters, uncalled bases, mean Phred below 15, or no exact constant-primer or identifier match. High-quality paired reads were merged with COPE v1.2.5. Unique nucleotide sequences were defined as clonotypes and aligned to IMGT TRB V, D and J references using MiTCR v1.1. Analysis was restricted to V-J combinations with a frequency above 0.0001, which covered about 99% of repertoires. For each V-J combination, a TCR clonal expansion and chaos score was defined as F50 clonal expansion divided by the chaos observed in the TCRdist matrix. Welch's t-statistics and random forest were used to reduce the features to about a dozen V-J combinations, which were then used as input to a naive Bayes classifier. The Morisita-Horn index was used to measure how similar the thyroid and blood repertoires were. The public reads were reprocessed in TCRdb via fastp at Q25 and MiXCR, keeping in-frame beta chains. CDR3 protein duplicates are merged, each entry listing the most common genes and DNA. The V and J calls and clone size come from TCRdb's table, not from the authors' own analysis. The sample table holds over a million distinct CDR3 sequences, of which about two fifths were seen once. Roughly 10% of the sample goes to the ten largest clones.

Hyperthyroidism patients were newly diagnosed, were aged 18 to 65 years, and had a disease duration under 2 months. Anyone with other autoimmune diseases, uncontrolled infections, pregnancy or lactation was excluded from the study. Clinical symptoms, serum thyroxine, TRAb, thyroid ultrasound and orbital computed tomography were used for diagnosis. Trizol reagent was used to extract the total RNA, and its quality was then checked on an Agilent 2100 Bioanalyzer. Sequences were obtained from peripheral blood or thyroid tissue (not recorded which). The sequence links TRBV29-1 to TRBJ2-1; tentative D gene TRBD1, with 7 bases matching. The receptor comes from an adult man with Graves' hyperthyroidism. The DNA sequence is given as TGCAGCGCCGCAGGGGGGAGCGGTGAGCAGTTCTTC. Its translation is CSAAGGSGEQFF.